This entry describes one T cell receptor beta chain. The antigen remains undetermined. This sample stems from a study of shared clonotypes between healthy human individuals. Findings of the study overall: Larger estimated richness was generally seen in naive subsets than in memory subsets.

Repertoires were generated with immunoSEQ multiplex PCR, while TCRdb's copy carries only in-frame clones and drops some. The table records 2,500,000 or so clones, around 90% of them present only once. Donors, healthy HIV-negative adults, lacked recent acute infections or vaccinations. The V gene's germline CDR1 is SGHTA and CDR2 FQGNSA. With 5 bases clipped from V and 6 bases from J, the junction kept 12 bases outside the gene matches. The CDR3 has 15 residues. The sequence came from a man aged 18 to 35 in good health. The sequenced sample was naive CD4+ T cells sorted from blood. Noted subset: CD45RA+ positively selected. J is TRBJ2-7 and V is TRBV7-2; 8 positions agree with TRBD2. The CDR3 sequence: CASSPIAGTIGEQYF. CDR3 nucleotide sequence: TGTGCCAGCAGCCCGATAGCGGGGACCATCGGCGAGCAGTACTTC.